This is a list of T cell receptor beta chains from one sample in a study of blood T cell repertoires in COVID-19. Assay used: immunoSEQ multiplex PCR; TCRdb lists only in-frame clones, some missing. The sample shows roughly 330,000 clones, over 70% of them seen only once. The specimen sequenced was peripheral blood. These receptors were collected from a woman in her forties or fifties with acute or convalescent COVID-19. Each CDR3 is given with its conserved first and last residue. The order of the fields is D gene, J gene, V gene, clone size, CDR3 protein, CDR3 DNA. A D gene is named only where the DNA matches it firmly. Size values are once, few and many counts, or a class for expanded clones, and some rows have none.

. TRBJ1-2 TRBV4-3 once CASSQEGAGAVYGYTF TGCGCCAGCAGCCAAGAGGGGGCAGGCGCCGTCTATGGCTACACCTTC
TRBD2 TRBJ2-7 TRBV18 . CASSPLGGGNEQYF TGTGCCAGCTCACCCCTGGGCGGGGGGAACGAGCAGTACTTC
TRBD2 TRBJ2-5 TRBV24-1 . CATSDAGLALQETQYF TGTGCCACCAGTGATGCCGGACTAGCCTTACAAGAGACCCAGTACTTC
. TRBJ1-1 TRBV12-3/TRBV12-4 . CASSFGGTEAFF TGTGCCAGCAGTTTCGGGGGGACTGAAGCTTTCTTT
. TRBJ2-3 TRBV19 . CASSTNSDTQYF TGTGCCAGTAGTACAAATTCAGATACGCAGTATTTT
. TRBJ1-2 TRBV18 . CASSPAVRRGYTF TGTGCCAGCTCACCAGCCGTTCGGCGGGGCTACACCTTC
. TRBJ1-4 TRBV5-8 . CASTLTGLEEKLFF TGTGCCAGCACCCTGACAGGTCTCGAAGAAAAACTGTTTTTT
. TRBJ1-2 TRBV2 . CASSLEDSTGNGYTF TGTGCCAGCAGCTTAGAAGATTCTACAGGGAATGGCTACACCTTC
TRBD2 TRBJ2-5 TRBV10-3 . CAISEAGGPIEVAQYF TGTGCCATCAGTGAAGCGGGAGGGCCCATAGAGGTGGCCCAGTACTTC
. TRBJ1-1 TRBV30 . CAWSVGSWVPEAFF TGTGCCTGGAGTGTGGGCTCTTGGGTCCCTGAAGCTTTCTTT